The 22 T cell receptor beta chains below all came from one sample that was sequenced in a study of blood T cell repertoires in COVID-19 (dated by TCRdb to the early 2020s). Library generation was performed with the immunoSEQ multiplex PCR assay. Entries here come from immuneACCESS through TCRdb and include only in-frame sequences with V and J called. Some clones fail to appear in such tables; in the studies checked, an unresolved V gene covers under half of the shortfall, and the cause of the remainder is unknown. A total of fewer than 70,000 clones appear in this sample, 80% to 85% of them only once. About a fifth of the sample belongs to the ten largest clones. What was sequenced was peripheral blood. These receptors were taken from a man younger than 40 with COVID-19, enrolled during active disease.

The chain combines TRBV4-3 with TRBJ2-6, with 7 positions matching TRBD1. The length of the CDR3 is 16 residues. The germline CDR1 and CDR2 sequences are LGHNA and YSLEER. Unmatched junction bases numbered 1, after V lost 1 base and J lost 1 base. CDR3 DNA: TGCGCCAGCAGCCAAGGACAGGGTTCTGGGGCCAACGTCCTGACTTTC. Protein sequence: CASSQGQGSGANVLTF.

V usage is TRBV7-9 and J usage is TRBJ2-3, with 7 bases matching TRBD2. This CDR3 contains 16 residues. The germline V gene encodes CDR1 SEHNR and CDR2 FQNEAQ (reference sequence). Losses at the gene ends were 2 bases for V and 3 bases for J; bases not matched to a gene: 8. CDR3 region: CASSLSAGVRTDTQYF. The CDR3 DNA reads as TGTGCCAGCAGCTTATCGGCGGGAGTTAGGACAGATACGCAGTATTTT.

The DNA for the CDR3 is TGTGCCAGCAGCTTAGCGGGTGGTCTCGGAGGGTACAATGAGCAGTTCTTC. Its protein is CASSLAGGLGGYNEQFF. The V call is TRBV11-2, the J call TRBJ2-1; D might be TRBD2 (6 bases). The CDR3 spans 17 residues. CDR1 SGHAT and CDR2 FQNNGV come from the germline V gene. V was trimmed by 1 base and J by 4 bases, leaving 17 bases between them.

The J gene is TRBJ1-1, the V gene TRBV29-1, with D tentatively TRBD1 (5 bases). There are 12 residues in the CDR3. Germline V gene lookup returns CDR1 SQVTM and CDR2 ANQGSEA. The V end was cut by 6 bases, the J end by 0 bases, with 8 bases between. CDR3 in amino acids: CSVRQLNTEAFF. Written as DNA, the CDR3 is TGCAGCGTGAGACAGCTGAACACTGAAGCTTTCTTT.

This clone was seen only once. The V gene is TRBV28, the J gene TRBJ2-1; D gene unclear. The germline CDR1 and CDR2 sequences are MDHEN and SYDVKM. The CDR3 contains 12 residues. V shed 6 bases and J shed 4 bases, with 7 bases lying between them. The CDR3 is CASSTEYNEQFF. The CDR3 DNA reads TGTGCCAGCAGCACAGAGTACAATGAGCAGTTCTTC.

The CDR3 coding sequence is TGTGCCAGCGGGACAGGGGGCCGCAACTATGGCTACACCTTC. Amino acids: CASGTGGRNYGYTF. The chain combines TRBV28 with TRBJ1-2, with 12 bases identical to TRBD1. V dropped 8 bases and J dropped 2; count of bases not matched to a gene: 3. Germline V gives CDR1 MDHEN, CDR2 SYDVKM. The length of the CDR3 is 14 residues.

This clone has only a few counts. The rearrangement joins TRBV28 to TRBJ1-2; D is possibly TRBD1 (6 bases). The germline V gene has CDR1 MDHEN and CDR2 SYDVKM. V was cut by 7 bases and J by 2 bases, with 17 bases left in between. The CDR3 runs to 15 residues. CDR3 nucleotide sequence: TGTGCCAGCAATACCCTCGCAGGGGCGAACTATGGCTACACCTTC. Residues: CASNTLAGANYGYTF.

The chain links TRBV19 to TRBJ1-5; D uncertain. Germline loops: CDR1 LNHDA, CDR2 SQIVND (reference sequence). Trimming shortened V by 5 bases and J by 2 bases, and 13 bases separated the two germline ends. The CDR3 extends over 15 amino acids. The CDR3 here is CASSGTDQRNQPQHF. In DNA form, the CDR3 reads TGTGCCAGTAGTGGCACAGACCAACGCAATCAGCCCCAGCATTTT.

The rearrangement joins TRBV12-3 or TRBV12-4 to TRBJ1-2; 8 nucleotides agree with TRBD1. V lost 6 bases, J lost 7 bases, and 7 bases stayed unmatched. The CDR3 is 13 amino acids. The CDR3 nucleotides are TGTGCCAGCAGCTCATATACAGGGGGTGGCTACACCTTC. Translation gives CASSSYTGGGYTF.

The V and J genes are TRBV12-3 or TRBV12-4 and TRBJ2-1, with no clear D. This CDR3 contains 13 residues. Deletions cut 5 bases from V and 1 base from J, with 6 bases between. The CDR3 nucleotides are TGTGCCAGCAGTCCTAATTCCTACAATGAGCAGTTCTTC. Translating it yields CASSPNSYNEQFF.

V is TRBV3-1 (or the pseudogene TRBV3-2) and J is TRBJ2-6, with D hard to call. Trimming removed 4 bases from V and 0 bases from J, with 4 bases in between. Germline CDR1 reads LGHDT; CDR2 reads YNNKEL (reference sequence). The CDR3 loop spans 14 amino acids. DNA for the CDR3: TGTGCCAGCAGCCCGGTCTCTGGGGCCAACGTCCTGACTTTC. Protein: CASSPVSGANVLTF.

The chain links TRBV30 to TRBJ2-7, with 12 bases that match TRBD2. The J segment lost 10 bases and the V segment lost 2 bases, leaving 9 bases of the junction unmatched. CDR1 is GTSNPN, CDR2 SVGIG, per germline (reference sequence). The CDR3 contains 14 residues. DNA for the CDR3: TGTGCCTGGAGTCCCCTAGCGGGGGGGTCTATCCAGTACTTC. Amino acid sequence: CAWSPLAGGSIQYF.

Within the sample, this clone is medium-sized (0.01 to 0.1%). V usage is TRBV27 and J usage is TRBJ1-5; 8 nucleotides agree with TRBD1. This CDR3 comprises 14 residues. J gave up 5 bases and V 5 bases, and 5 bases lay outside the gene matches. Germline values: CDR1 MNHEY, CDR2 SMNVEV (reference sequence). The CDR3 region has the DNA TGTGCCAGCAGTGGGCAGGGGGCGGATCAGCCCCAGCATTTT. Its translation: CASSGQGADQPQHF.

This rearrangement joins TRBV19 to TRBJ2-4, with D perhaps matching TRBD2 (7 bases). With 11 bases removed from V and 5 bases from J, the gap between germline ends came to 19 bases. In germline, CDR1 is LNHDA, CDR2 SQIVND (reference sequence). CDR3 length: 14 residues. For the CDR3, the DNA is TGTGCCGGGGGGGTCAGGGGCGTCGAAAACATTCAGTACTTC. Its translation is CAGGVRGVENIQYF. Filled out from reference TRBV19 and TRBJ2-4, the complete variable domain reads DGGITQSPKYLFRKEGQNVTLSCEQNLNHDAMYWYRQDPGQGLRLIYYSQIVNDFQKGDIAEGYSVSREKKESFPLTVTSAQKNPTAFYLCAGGVRGVENIQYFGAGTRLSVL.

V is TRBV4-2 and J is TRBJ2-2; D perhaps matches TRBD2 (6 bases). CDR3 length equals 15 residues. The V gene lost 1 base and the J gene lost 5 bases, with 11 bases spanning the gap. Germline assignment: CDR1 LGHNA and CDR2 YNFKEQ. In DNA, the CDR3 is TGTGCCAGCAGCCAAGGAGACCGGGAGACCGGGGAGCTGTTTTTT. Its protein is CASSQGDRETGELFF.

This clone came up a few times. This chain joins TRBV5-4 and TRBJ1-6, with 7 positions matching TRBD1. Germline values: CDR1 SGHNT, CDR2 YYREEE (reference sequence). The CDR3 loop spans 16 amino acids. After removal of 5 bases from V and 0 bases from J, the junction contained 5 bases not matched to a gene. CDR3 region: CASRKQGSSYNSPLHF. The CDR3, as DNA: TGTGCCAGCAGGAAACAGGGGAGCTCCTATAATTCACCCCTCCACTTT.

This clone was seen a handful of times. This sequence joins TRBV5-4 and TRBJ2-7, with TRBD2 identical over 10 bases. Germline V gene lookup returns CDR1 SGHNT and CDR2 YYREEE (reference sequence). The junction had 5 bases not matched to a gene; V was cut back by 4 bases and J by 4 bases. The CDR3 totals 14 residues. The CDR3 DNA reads TGTGCCAGCAGCAGAGCGGGGGGGGATTACGAGCAGTACTTC. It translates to CASSRAGGDYEQYF.

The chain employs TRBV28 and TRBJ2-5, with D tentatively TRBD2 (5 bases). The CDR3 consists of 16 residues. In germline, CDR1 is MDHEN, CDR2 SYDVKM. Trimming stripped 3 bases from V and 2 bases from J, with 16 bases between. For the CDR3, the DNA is TGTGCCAGCAGTTTTCGGGCTAGCTCTCTGCAAGAGACCCAGTACTTC. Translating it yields CASSFRASSLQETQYF.

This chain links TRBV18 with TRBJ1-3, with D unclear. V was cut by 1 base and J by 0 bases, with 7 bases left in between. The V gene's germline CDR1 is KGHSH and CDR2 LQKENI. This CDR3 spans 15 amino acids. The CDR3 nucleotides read TGTGCCAGCTCACCACTAGCCAACTCTGGAAACACCATATATTTT. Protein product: CASSPLANSGNTIYF.

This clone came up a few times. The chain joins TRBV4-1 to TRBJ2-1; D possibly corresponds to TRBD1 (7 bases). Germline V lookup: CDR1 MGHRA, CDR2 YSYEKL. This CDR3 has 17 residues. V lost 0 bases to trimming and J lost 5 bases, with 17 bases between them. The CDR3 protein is CASSQEGEADRHNEQFF. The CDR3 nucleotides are TGCGCCAGCAGCCAAGAGGGGGAGGCGGACAGGCACAATGAGCAGTTCTTC.

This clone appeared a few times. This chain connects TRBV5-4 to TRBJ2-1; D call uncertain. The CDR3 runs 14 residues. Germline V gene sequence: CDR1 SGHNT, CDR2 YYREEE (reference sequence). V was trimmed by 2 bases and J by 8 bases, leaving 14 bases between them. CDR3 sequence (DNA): TGTGCCAGCAGCTTCCGGGTTCAGCATGATGAGCAGTTCTTC. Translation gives CASSFRVQHDEQFF.

This CDR3 is CASSLDRGAYNSPLHF. The CDR3 bases are TGTGCCAGCTCCCTCGACAGGGGGGCCTATAATTCACCCCTCCACTTT. The rearrangement links TRBV18 to TRBJ1-6, with TRBD1 matching 9 bases. From germline, CDR1 is KGHSH and CDR2 LQKENI. V gave up 6 bases and J gave up 2 bases; unmatched junction bases: 5. The CDR3 is 16 residues long.